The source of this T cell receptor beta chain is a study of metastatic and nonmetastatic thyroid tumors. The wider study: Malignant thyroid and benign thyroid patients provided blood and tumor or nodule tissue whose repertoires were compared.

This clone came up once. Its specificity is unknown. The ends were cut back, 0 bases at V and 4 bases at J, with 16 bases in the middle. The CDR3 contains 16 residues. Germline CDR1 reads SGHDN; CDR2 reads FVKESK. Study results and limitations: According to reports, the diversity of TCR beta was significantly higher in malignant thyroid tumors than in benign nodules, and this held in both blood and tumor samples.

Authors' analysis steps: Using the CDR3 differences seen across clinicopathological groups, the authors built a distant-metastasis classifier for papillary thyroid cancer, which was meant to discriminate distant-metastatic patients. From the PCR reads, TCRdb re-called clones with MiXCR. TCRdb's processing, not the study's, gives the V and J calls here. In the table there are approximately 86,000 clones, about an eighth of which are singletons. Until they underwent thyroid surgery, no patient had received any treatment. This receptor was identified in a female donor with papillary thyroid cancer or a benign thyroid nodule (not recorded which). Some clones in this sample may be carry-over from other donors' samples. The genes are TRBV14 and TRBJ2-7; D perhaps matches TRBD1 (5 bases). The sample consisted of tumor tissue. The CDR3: CASSQDRSQGVYEQYF. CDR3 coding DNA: TGTGCCAGCAGCCAAGATAGGAGCCAGGGTGTATACGAGCAGTACTTC.